Listed below are T cell receptor beta chains from one sample, sequenced in a study of shared T cell receptors in the human thymus. Here immunoSEQ multiplex PCR was the method, and the copy in TCRdb shows in-frame clones only, minus some. The repertoire holds 600,000 to 900,000 clones, with 80% to 90% as singletons. The same sample was also studied in work on human thymus T cells.

The sample consisted of thymocytes. Every receptor here comes from a girl under three years old with a congenital heart defect. Each CDR3 is given without its conserved first and last residue. The D gene is left open where the match is weak.

d_gene: .; len: 12; v_gene: TRBV6-5; CDR3aa: ASSPGQLRTEAF
d_gene: TRBD1; len: 11; v_gene: TRBV6-5; CDR3aa: ASSEVPGQRQY
d_gene: TRBD1; len: 14; v_gene: TRBV5-1; CDR3aa: ASRKGGQGNTGELF
d_gene: TRBD1; len: 13; v_gene: TRBV9; CDR3aa: ASSPTGVSLGEQY
d_gene: .; len: 12; v_gene: TRBV5-6; CDR3aa: ASSFFGVNTEAF
d_gene: .; len: 15; v_gene: TRBV11-2; CDR3aa: ASSLGGPGRLDNEQF
d_gene: TRBD2; len: 17; v_gene: TRBV6-1; CDR3aa: ASSEGGTSGGAWYNEQF
d_gene: .; len: 15; v_gene: TRBV2; CDR3aa: ASSDGVGGRYGGELF
d_gene: TRBD1; len: 15; v_gene: TRBV19; CDR3aa: ASSPYSGTGARQLAF
d_gene: TRBD1; len: 13; v_gene: TRBV28; CDR3aa: ASSLVHRGGEKLF
d_gene: TRBD1; len: 14; v_gene: TRBV14; CDR3aa: ASSRLTGVSTDTQY
d_gene: .; len: 14; v_gene: TRBV4-1; CDR3aa: ASSQDTQGSGNTIY
d_gene: .; len: 16; v_gene: TRBV5-6; CDR3aa: ASSLGFSAQGGNGELF
d_gene: .; len: 11; v_gene: TRBV11-2; CDR3aa: ASSLEVQGCAF
d_gene: .; len: 14; v_gene: TRBV9; CDR3aa: ASSVESRRNYNEQF
d_gene: .; len: 13; v_gene: TRBV6-1; CDR3aa: ASRTLHQGTDTQY
d_gene: .; len: 12; v_gene: TRBV28; CDR3aa: ASSFPSRSGELF
d_gene: .; len: 18; v_gene: TRBV19; CDR3aa: ASSIWASADSTSTNEKLF
d_gene: .; len: 14; v_gene: TRBV5-1; CDR3aa: ASSLFREPRKNIQY
d_gene: TRBD1; len: 12; v_gene: TRBV7-2; CDR3aa: ASSPRTGEDGYT
d_gene: .; len: 14; v_gene: TRBV5-1; CDR3aa: ASSLEEGGLRYGYT
d_gene: TRBD1; len: 13; v_gene: TRBV28; CDR3aa: ASSRARDRPYEQY
d_gene: .; len: 15; v_gene: TRBV6-1; CDR3aa: ASSGKAPGLLFVVQY
d_gene: .; len: 14; v_gene: TRBV4-1; CDR3aa: ASSQGPGVDETEAF
d_gene: .; len: 13; v_gene: TRBV7-2; CDR3aa: ASSLEPGQKETQY
d_gene: .; len: 15; v_gene: TRBV5-8; CDR3aa: ASSLRTPMLREQGYT
d_gene: TRBD1; len: 14; v_gene: TRBV5-8; CDR3aa: ASSSTGDADTGELF
d_gene: TRBD1; len: 14; v_gene: TRBV9; CDR3aa: ASSVGGQGSGNTIY
d_gene: .; len: 13; v_gene: TRBV4-1; CDR3aa: ASSQDTDSDNEQF
d_gene: .; len: 13; v_gene: TRBV19; CDR3aa: ASKTEAFSNQPQH
d_gene: .; len: 11; v_gene: TRBV5-1; CDR3aa: ASSLERTGELF
d_gene: .; len: 12; v_gene: TRBV10-3; CDR3aa: AISPLEGTYEQY
d_gene: .; len: 16; v_gene: TRBV28; CDR3aa: ASRPSRRLGNFNYGYT
d_gene: .; len: 16; v_gene: TRBV28; CDR3aa: ASSLRGGTPPGANVLT
d_gene: .; len: 10; v_gene: TRBV6-5; CDR3aa: ASSRTSGEAF
d_gene: .; len: 13; v_gene: TRBV10-3; CDR3aa: AISESRGGKAEAF
d_gene: .; len: 16; v_gene: TRBV18; CDR3aa: ASSPREGDRIRGGGYT
d_gene: TRBD1; len: 20; v_gene: TRBV4-1; CDR3aa: ASSQVSGRGQGTFFPSYEQY
d_gene: .; len: 11; v_gene: TRBV5-1; CDR3aa: ASSRGGGQPQH
d_gene: TRBD2; len: 13; v_gene: TRBV10-3; CDR3aa: AISASGVGKNIQY
d_gene: TRBD1; len: 14; v_gene: TRBV5-8; CDR3aa: ASIPQQGPNTGELF
d_gene: TRBD1; len: 17; v_gene: TRBV6-1; CDR3aa: ASSEGRGENHSWCNTIY
d_gene: .; len: 12; v_gene: TRBV7-8; CDR3aa: ASSLAARLHEQF
d_gene: TRBD2; len: 12; v_gene: TRBV11-2; CDR3aa: ASSLAGGPDTQY
d_gene: .; len: 13; v_gene: TRBV5-4; CDR3aa: ASSLPTAYSYEQY
d_gene: .; len: 15; v_gene: TRBV25-1; CDR3aa: ASSEGAPSSYNSPLH
d_gene: TRBD1; len: 15; v_gene: TRBV29-1; CDR3aa: SAQDGTGKSGANVLT
d_gene: TRBD1; len: 12; v_gene: TRBV19; CDR3aa: ASSAGQGDEKLF
d_gene: TRBD2; len: 15; v_gene: TRBV5-1; CDR3aa: ASSATELAGGSKGQF
d_gene: .; len: 9; v_gene: TRBV20-1; CDR3aa: SARGESEAF
d_gene: .; len: 11; v_gene: TRBV6-1; CDR3aa: ASSGGSNTEAF
d_gene: .; len: 13; v_gene: TRBV5-1; CDR3aa: ASSGAGSNTGELF
d_gene: .; len: 16; v_gene: TRBV27; CDR3aa: ASSLYKAPDCDACIQY
d_gene: TRBD2; len: 16; v_gene: TRBV2; CDR3aa: ASNTGLAYSPSTDTQY
d_gene: .; len: 14; v_gene: TRBV27; CDR3aa: ASSAMIQGSKNIQY
d_gene: TRBD2; len: 11; v_gene: TRBV5-1; CDR3aa: ASSLLADYEQY
d_gene: .; len: 11; v_gene: TRBV7-8; CDR3aa: ASSRGGNSPLH
d_gene: .; len: 10; v_gene: TRBV2; CDR3aa: AGTDSQETQY
d_gene: .; len: 12; v_gene: TRBV19; CDR3aa: ASSIIGLYSPLH
d_gene: TRBD2; len: 11; v_gene: TRBV6-5; CDR3aa: ASSYVLAGKEF